This T cell receptor (beta chain) was found in a study of early stage breast cancer tumors listed by TCRdb under 2017. Background on the whole study: Of the 16 invasive breast tumors, approximately 11 were found to be estrogen receptor-positive, progesterone receptor-positive and HER2-negative. Of the roughly twelve ER+/PR+/HER2- tumors, eight were classified as invasive ductal carcinomas and four as invasive lobular carcinomas. A read coverage of roughly 10-fold per sample was achieved on average. A total of about 2,800,000 templates, representing approximately 1,100,000 unique clonotypes, were detected across all samples. The paper as a whole reports these results and caveats: Compared with adjacent normal breast tissue, tumors had higher clonality and 2 to 3-fold greater T cell density. Enriched TCRB sequences shared across patients were mostly commonly generated sequences, unlikely to play an important role in the tumor microenvironment. Because the cohort was small, analysis by tumor subtype was not possible. Chain pairing and functional markers such as CD4, CD8 and FOXP3 were not captured by bulk genomic DNA sequencing of unsorted cells. Repertoires from blood resembled normal breast more closely than tumor, and using blood as a reference for each tissue separated tumor from normal in about 85% of the 16 patients.

Comment on this clone: The target of this receptor is not known. Nothing much larger sits one base from this clone, and base qualities are not available.

Every sample was amplified as two independent genomic DNA replicates, using 0.5 ug for blood and roughly 1.4 ug for tumor or normal breast. Following the manufacturer's instructions, the ImmunoSeq Intro kit was used to carry out TCRB sequencing on genomic DNA. The multiplex PCR ran for roughly 29 cycles using proprietary primers and spike-in control sequences for absolute quantification. Single-end 150-bp reads were used to sequence an 87-bp fragment covering the CDR3 and the flanking V and J genes. Each lane of an Illumina MiSeq using version 3.0 chemistry carried seven multiplexed samples, with two replicates per sample. The paper's processing steps were these. The vendor's proprietary pipeline handled the raw data processing, merging both replicates into a single result for each sample. A clonotype was defined as productive rearrangements that share the same V-gene family, CDR3 amino acid sequence and J-gene segment. To compute clonality, the normalized Shannon entropy (Pielou evenness) of TCRB abundances was subtracted from 1. T cell density was estimated by dividing total templates by the number of input cells inferred from the DNA input amount. Recon with default parameters was used to estimate total repertoire diversity and clonality. Clonotypes with over 0.1% abundance in tumor and at least 32-fold higher abundance in tumor than in normal breast were defined as tumor-enriched. TCRdb took this table from immuneACCESS and kept in-frame rearrangements with V and J called. Such tables lack part of the clones; where checked against another copy, unresolved V genes explain under half of the gap, and the rest is unexplained. The D gene and trimming were derived from the DNA, and the V and J assignments and clone size from that table. Across this sample there are nearly 70,000 clones, with around 80% seen only once. In total, the top ten clones hold over 3.5% of the sample.

The study profiled bulk TCR beta-chain repertoires in matched peripheral blood, tumor and adjacent normal breast tissue taken from roughly 17 patients with early-stage breast cancer. Before surgery, whole blood (roughly 4.5-11 mL) was collected into EDTA tubes and processed within 2 hours. Peripheral blood mononuclear cells were isolated by Ficoll-Paque centrifugation in SepMate-50 tubes. For storage in liquid nitrogen, PBMCs were cryopreserved as aliquots of about 2 to 4 million cells in about 90% FBS with roughly 10% DMSO. The Qiagen AllPrep DNA/RNA Mini kit was used to extract genomic DNA. Via the germline V gene (reference sequence), CDR1 is LNHDA and CDR2 SQIVND. The CDR3 measures 14 amino acids from cysteine to phenylalanine. CDR3 DNA is the only sequence kept; it has 42 bases, read in frame from the first base. V sheds 3 bases and J sheds 4 bases, leaving 13 bases between their ends.

The TCR was taken from a person aged 40-50 years with breast cancer. Recombination joined TRBV19 with TRBJ2-7, with the identity of the D gene unclear. Sequenced material: blood. The CDR3 in this case is CASSMARGGYEQYF. The nucleotide sequence is given as TGTGCCAGTAGTATGGCTCGAGGTGGGTACGAGCAGTACTTC.